This is a list of T cell receptor beta chains from one sample in a study of identifying expanded T cells in peripheral blood. Method: immunoSEQ multiplex PCR; TCRdb's copy keeps in-frame clones and lacks some. The sample holds 80,000 to 95,000 clones; around 88% are singletons and the top ten take around 4.1%. Sequences were obtained from blood. The receptors here all came from a person between 18 and 75 years old in good health. Both conserved end residues are part of each CDR3. A D gene is named only where the DNA matches it firmly. Size is omitted from some rows. Given values are once, few, many or a class for expanded clones.

15	TRBJ2-7	-	TRBV2	TRBD1	CASSPDRGRSYEQYF	TGTGCCAGCAGTCCGGACAGGGGGCGTTCTTACGAGCAGTACTTC
16	TRBJ2-1	-	TRBV5-4	-	CASSLGIVGAPNEQFF	TGTGCCAGCAGCTTGGGTATAGTTGGGGCCCCCAATGAGCAGTTCTTC
16	TRBJ1-2	-	TRBV9	-	CASSVEWTSTPYGYTF	TGTGCCAGCAGCGTAGAATGGACCTCGACCCCTTATGGCTACACCTTC
18	TRBJ2-2	-	TRBV5-5	TRBD2	CASSLEGLAGYLTGELFF	TGTGCCAGCAGCTTGGAGGGACTAGCGGGATACCTCACCGGGGAGCTGTTTTTT
15	TRBJ2-7	-	TRBV6-1	-	CASSVYRGSSYEQYF	TGTGCCAGCTCTGTCTACCGGGGGAGCTCCTACGAGCAGTACTTC
15	TRBJ1-2	-	TRBV6-5	-	CASSYSSGGGYGYTF	TGTGCCAGCAGTTACTCGTCCGGGGGAGGCTATGGCTACACCTTC
16	TRBJ1-2	once	TRBV2	TRBD1	CASQGEKSGRGYGYTF	TGTGCCAGCCAGGGGGAGAAAAGTGGTCGTGGCTATGGCTACACCTTC
15	TRBJ1-5	-	TRBV6-1	TRBD1	CASKFGTGGYQPQHF	TGTGCCAGCAAATTTGGGACAGGGGGATATCAGCCCCAGCATTTT
12	TRBJ1-3	-	TRBV29-1	-	CSVVISGNTIYF	TGCAGCGTTGTCATCTCTGGAAACACCATATATTTT
16	TRBJ1-1	-	TRBV19	TRBD1	CASSARQGARSTEAFF	TGTGCCAGTAGTGCTCGACAGGGGGCGCGGTCCACTGAAGCTTTCTTT
16	TRBJ2-3	-	TRBV4-2	TRBD1	CASSQHRDSNTDTQYF	TGTGCCAGCAGCCAGCACCGGGACAGCAACACAGATACGCAGTATTTT
16	TRBJ1-6	-	TRBV11-2	TRBD1	CASSTFIGTEGSPLHF	TGTGCCAGCAGCACCTTCATAGGGACAGAGGGGTCACCCCTCCACTTT
16	TRBJ2-1	-	TRBV25-1	-	CASSDTTDLLQFAQFF	TGTGCCAGCAGTGACACGACAGATCTCCTACAATTTGCGCAGTTCTTC
15	TRBJ2-6	-	TRBV29-1	-	CSTETWGAGANVLTF	TGCAGCACCGAAACCTGGGGCGCCGGGGCCAACGTCCTGACTTTC
15	TRBJ1-5	-	TRBV5-1	-	CASSLGPRADQPQHF	TGCGCCAGCAGCTTGGGACCTCGAGCTGATCAGCCCCAGCATTTT
16	TRBJ2-5	-	TRBV4-1	TRBD2	CASSHLTSGNQETQYF	TGCGCCAGCAGCCACTTGACTAGCGGAAACCAAGAGACCCAGTACTTC
13	TRBJ2-7	-	TRBV7-8	TRBD1	CASSIGTGGEQYF	TGTGCCAGCAGCATCGGGACAGGGGGTGAGCAGTACTTC
14	TRBJ2-1	few	TRBV30	-	CAWTGPYSYNEQFF	TGTGCCTGGACAGGGCCTTACAGTTACAATGAGCAGTTCTTC
15	TRBJ2-7	-	TRBV5-4	-	CASSLGPAEAYEQYF	TGTGCCAGCAGCTTGGGTCCAGCGGAAGCATACGAGCAGTACTTC
16	TRBJ1-5	once	TRBV28	-	CASSSPPVTWNQPQHF	TGTGCCAGCAGTTCGCCGCCAGTAACCTGGAATCAGCCCCAGCATTTT
19	TRBJ1-5	once	TRBV27	-	CASSERGTVISEGNQPQHF	TGTGCCAGCAGCGAGCGTGGGACGGTAATTAGTGAGGGCAATCAGCCCCAGCATTTT
14	TRBJ2-1	-	TRBV14	-	CASSQEASEGEQFF	TGTGCCAGCAGCCAAGAGGCTAGCGAGGGTGAGCAGTTCTTC
15	TRBJ2-7	-	TRBV5-1	-	CASSSGAGSWDEQYF	TGCGCCAGCAGCTCCGGGGCCGGCTCCTGGGACGAGCAGTACTTC
15	TRBJ1-4	-	TRBV9	-	CASSVEGATNEKLFF	TGTGCCAGCAGCGTAGAAGGGGCAACTAATGAAAAACTGTTTTTT
11	TRBJ2-7	-	TRBV6-5	-	CASKRGGEQYF	TGTGCCAGCAAAAGAGGAGGAGAGCAGTACTTC
12	TRBJ1-2	-	TRBV4-1	-	CASSLTGYGYTF	TGCGCCAGCAGCCTAACAGGGTATGGCTACACCTTC
15	TRBJ1-6	few	TRBV19	TRBD1	CASSLTPGGASPLHF	TGTGCCAGTAGTTTAACCCCAGGGGGGGCTTCACCCCTCCACTTT
17	TRBJ2-3	-	TRBV11-2	TRBD2	CASSSTSGGLITDTQYF	TGTGCCAGCAGCTCGACTAGCGGGGGCCTAATCACAGATACGCAGTATTTT
16	TRBJ2-5	-	TRBV18	TRBD2	CASSPRRGDVQETQYF	TGTGCCAGCTCACCGCGGCGGGGGGATGTCCAAGAGACCCAGTACTTC
16	TRBJ1-1	-	TRBV27	TRBD1	CATKRWTGLLNTEAFF	TGTGCCACCAAGAGGTGGACAGGGCTTCTGAACACTGAAGCTTTCTTT
16	TRBJ2-5	-	TRBV10-3	-	CAISESTGAQGETQYF	TGTGCCATCAGTGAGTCGACGGGGGCGCAAGGGGAGACCCAGTACTTC
17	TRBJ2-5	-	TRBV5-4	-	CASSLRGAGGSPETQYF	TGTGCCAGCAGCCTTCGGGGGGCAGGAGGGTCCCCAGAGACCCAGTACTTC